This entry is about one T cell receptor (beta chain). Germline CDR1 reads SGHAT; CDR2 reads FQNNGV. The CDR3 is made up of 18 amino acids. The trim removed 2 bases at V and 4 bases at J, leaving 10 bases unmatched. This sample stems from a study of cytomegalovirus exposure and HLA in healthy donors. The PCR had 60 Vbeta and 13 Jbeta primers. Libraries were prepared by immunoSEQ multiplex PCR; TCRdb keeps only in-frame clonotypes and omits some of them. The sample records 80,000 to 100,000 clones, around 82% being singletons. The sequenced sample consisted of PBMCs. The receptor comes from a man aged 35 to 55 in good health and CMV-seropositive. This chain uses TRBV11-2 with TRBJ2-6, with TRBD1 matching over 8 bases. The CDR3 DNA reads TGTGCCAGCAGCTTAAGGTGGACAGGGAAAAAGGGGGCCAACGTCCTGACTTTC. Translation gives CASSLRWTGKKGANVLTF.